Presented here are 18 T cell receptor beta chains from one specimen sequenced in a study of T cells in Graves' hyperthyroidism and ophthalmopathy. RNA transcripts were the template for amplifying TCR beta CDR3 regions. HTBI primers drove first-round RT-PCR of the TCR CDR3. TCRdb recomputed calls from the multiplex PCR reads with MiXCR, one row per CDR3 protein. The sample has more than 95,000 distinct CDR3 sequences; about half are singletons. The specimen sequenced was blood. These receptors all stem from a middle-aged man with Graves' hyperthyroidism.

In DNA form, the CDR3 reads TGTGCCAGCTCACCAACTGGCCCCCCGGAGCAGTTCTTC. It yields the protein CASSPTGPPEQFF. The gene calls are TRBV18 and TRBJ2-1; D gene unclear. V shed 2 bases and J shed 10 bases, with 12 bases lying between them. Per the germline V gene, CDR1 is KGHSH and CDR2 is LQKENI. The CDR3 runs to 13 residues.

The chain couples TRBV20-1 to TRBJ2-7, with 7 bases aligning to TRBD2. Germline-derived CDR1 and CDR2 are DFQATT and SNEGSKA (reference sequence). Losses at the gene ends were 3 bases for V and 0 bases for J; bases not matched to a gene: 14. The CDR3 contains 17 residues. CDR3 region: CSARPGGSGWNSYEQYF. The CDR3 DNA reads TGCAGTGCTAGGCCGGGGGGTAGCGGGTGGAACTCCTACGAGCAGTACTTC.

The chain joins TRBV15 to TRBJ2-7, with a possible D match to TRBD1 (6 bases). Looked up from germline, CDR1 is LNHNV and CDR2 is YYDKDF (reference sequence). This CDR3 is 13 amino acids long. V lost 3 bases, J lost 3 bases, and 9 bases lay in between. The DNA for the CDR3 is TGTGCCACCAGCAGGACAGGTGTCTACGAGCAGTACTTC. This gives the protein CATSRTGVYEQYF.

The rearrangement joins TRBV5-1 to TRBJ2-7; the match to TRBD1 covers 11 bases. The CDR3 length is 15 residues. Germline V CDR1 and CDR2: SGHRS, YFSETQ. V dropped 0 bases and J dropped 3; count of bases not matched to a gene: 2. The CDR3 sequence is CASSLEGTGGYEQYF. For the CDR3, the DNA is TGCGCCAGCAGCTTGGAAGGGACAGGGGGCTACGAGCAGTACTTC. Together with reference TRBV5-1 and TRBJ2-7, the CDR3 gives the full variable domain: KAGVTQTPRYLIKTRGQQVTLSCSPISGHRSVSWYQQTPGQGLQFLFEYFSETQRNKGNFPGRFSGRQFSNSRSEMNVSTLELGDSALYLCASSLEGTGGYEQYFGPGTRLTVT.

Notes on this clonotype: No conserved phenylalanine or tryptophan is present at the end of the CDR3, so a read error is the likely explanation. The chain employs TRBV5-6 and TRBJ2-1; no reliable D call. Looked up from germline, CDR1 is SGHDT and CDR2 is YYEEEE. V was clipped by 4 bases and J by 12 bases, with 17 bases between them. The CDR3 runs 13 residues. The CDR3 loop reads CASSPEFPGGQFC. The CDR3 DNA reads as TGTGCCAGCAGCCCCGAGTTCCCGGGTGGGCAGTTCTGC.

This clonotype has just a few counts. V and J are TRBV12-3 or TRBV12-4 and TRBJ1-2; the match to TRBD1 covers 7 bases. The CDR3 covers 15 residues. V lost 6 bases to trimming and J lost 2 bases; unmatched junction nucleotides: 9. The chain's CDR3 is CASRIQGNLNYGYTF. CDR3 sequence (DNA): TGTGCCAGCAGAATACAGGGGAACTTAAACTATGGCTACACCTTC.

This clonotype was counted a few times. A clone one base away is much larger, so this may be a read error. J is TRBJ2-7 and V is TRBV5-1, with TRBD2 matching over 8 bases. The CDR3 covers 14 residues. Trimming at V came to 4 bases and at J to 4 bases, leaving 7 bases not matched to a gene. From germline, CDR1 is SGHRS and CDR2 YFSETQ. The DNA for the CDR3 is TGCGCCAGCAGCCCGGCGGGGGGCGTTTACGAGCAGTACTTC. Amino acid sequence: CASSPAGGVYEQYF.

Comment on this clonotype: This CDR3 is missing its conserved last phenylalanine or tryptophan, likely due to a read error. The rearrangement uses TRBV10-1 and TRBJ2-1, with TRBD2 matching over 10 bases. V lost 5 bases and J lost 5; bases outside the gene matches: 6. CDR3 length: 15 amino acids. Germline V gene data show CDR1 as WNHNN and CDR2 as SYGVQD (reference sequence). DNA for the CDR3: TGCGCCAGCAGTAAGGCTAGCGGGGGACACAATGAGCAGTTCCTC. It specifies CASSKASGGHNEQFL.

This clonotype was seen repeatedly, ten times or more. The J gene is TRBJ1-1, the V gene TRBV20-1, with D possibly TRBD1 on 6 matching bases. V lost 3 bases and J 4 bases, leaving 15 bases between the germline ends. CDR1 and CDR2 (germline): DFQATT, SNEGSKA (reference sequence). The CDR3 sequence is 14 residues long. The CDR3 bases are TGCAGTGCTAGTAATACAGGGAGGACCACTGAAGCTTTCTTT. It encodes CSASNTGRTTEAFF.

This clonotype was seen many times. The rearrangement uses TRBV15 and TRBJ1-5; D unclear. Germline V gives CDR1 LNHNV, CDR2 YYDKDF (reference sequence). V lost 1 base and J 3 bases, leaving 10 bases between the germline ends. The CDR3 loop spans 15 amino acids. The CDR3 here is CATSRGPQPNQPQHF. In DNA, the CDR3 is TGTGCCACCAGCAGAGGTCCCCAGCCCAATCAGCCCCAGCATTTT.

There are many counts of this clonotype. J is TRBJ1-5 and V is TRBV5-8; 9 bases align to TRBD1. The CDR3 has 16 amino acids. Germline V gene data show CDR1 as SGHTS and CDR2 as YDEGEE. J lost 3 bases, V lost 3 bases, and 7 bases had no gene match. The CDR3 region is CASSSADRGHNQPQHF. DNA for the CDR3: TGTGCCAGCAGCTCGGCGGACAGGGGTCACAATCAGCCCCAGCATTTT.

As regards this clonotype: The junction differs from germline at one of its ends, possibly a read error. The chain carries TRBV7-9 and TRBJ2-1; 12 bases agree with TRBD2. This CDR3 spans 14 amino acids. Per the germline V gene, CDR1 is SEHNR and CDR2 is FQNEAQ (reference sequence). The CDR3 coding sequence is TGTGCCAGCAACCTAGCGGGAGGGCCGGATGAGCAGTTCTTT. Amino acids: CASNLAGGPDEQFF.

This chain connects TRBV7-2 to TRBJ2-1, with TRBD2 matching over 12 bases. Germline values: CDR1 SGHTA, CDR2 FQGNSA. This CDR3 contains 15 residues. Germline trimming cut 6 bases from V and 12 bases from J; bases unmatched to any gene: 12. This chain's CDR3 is CASRPTSGGTMAQFF. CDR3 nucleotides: TGTGCCAGCAGACCTACTAGCGGGGGGACAATGGCGCAGTTCTTC.

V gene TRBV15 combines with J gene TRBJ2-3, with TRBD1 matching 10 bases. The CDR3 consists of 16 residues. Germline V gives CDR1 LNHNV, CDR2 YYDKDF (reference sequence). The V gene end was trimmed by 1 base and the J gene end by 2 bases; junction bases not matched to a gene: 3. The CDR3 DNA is TGTGCCACCAGCAGAGCCGGGACAGGGGCCACAGATACGCAGTATTTT. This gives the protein CATSRAGTGATDTQYF.

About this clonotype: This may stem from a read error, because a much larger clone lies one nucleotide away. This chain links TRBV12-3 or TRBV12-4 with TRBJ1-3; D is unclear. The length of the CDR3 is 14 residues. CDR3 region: CASRIQGSGNTMYF. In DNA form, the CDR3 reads TGTGCCAGCAGAATCCAAGGGTCTGGAAACACCATGTATTTT.

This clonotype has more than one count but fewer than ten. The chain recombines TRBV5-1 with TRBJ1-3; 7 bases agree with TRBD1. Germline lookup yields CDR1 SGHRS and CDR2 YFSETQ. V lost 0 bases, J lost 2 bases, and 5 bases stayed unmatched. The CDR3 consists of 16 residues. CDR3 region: CASSLAQGGTGNTIYF. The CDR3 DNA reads TGCGCCAGCAGCTTGGCCCAGGGGGGCACTGGAAACACCATATATTTT.

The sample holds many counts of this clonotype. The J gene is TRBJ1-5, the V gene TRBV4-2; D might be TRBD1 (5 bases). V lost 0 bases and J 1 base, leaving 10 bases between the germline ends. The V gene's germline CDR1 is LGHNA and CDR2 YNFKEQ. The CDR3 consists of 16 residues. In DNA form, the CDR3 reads TGTGCCAGCAGCCAAGATCGTTGGGGGAGCAATCAGCCCCAGCATTTT. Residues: CASSQDRWGSNQPQHF.

CDR3 loop: CASGKGYSQPQHF. The CDR3 nucleotides read TGTGCCAGCGGCAAGGGGTACAGTCAGCCCCAGCATTTT. This rearrangement joins TRBV7-2 to TRBJ1-5; D perhaps matches TRBD1 (5 bases). CDR3 size: 13 residues. Germline CDR1 reads SGHTA; CDR2 reads FQGNSA. The V end was cut by 8 bases, the J end by 6 bases, with 14 bases between. The full variable domain, completed using reference TRBV7-2 and TRBJ1-5, is GAGVSQSPSNKVTEKGKDVELRCDPISGHTALYWYRQSLGQGLEFLIYFQGNSAPDKSGLPSDRFSAERTGGSVSTLTIQRTQQEDSAVYLCASGKGYSQPQHFGDGTRLSIL.